These 2 T cell receptor beta chains share one sample of origin, sequenced in a study of T cell responses to AZD1222 COVID-19 vaccine. Assay: immunoSEQ multiplex PCR; the TCRdb copy retains only in-frame clones and omits some. The table has about 100,000 clones, less than 90% seen once. Source: peripheral blood, taken on day 0 of AZD1222 vaccination. Receptors originate from an adult in good health.

The chain uses TRBV7-9 and TRBJ2-7, with 9 bases aligning to TRBD1. V lost 4 bases to trimming and J lost 3 bases; unmatched junction nucleotides: 7. Germline CDR1 is SEHNR and CDR2 is FQNEAQ (reference sequence). The CDR3 is 15 amino acids. In DNA form, the CDR3 reads TGTGCCAGCAGCTGGTATGGGACAGGGATCTACGAGCAGTACTTC. It is translated as CASSWYGTGIYEQYF.

This CDR3 is CASSLGTSTDTQYF. As DNA, the CDR3 is TGTGCCAGCAGCTTGGGGACTAGCACAGATACGCAGTATTTT. The gene calls are TRBV5-6 and TRBJ2-3, with D maybe TRBD2 (5 bases). Per the germline V gene, CDR1 is SGHDT and CDR2 is YYEEEE. CDR3 size: 14 residues. V lost 0 bases and J 0 bases, leaving 5 bases between the germline ends.